A single sample is the source of the 7 T cell receptor beta chains below, sequenced in a study of OX40 agonist ivuxolimab in advanced cancers. Clones were read by immunoSEQ multiplex PCR, and TCRdb kept only the in-frame ones, dropping some. The sample has more than 25,000 clones, roughly 83% seen once. The material was CD4+ or CD8+ T cells sorted from blood, obtained in a trial of the OX40 agonist ivuxolimab. Every receptor here comes from an adult with an advanced solid tumor such as melanoma, head and neck, liver or kidney cancer.

The V gene is TRBV4-1, the J gene TRBJ1-5; TRBD1 is a possible D gene (5 bases). The CDR3 is 14 residues long. Trimming took 4 bases from V and 7 from J, leaving 14 bases between them. CDR1 and CDR2 (germline): MGHRA, YSYEKL. Here the CDR3 reads CASSPTVTTQPQHF. The CDR3 DNA follows: TGCGCCAGCAGCCCGACAGTTACTACCCAGCCCCAGCATTTT.

The CDR3 sequence is CASSLGLAATDTQYF. In DNA, the CDR3 is TGTGCCAGCAGCCTGGGACTAGCGGCCACAGATACGCAGTATTTT. V is TRBV7-2 and J is TRBJ2-3, with 11 bases identical to TRBD2. This CDR3 is 15 amino acids long. Germline V gene data show CDR1 as SGHTA and CDR2 as FQGNSA. V gave up 5 bases and J gave up 2 bases; unmatched junction bases: 3.

This chain joins TRBV11-3 and TRBJ2-7, with D possibly TRBD1 on 6 matching bases. V was clipped by 5 bases and J by 9 bases, with 20 bases between them. CDR1 is SGHNT and CDR2 is YENEEA in the germline V gene. This CDR3 spans 14 amino acids. For the CDR3, the DNA is TGTGCCAGCAGCCCAGCCCGACAGGCCGTGGGGCAGTACTTC. Protein product: CASSPARQAVGQYF. Drawing the rest from reference TRBV11-3 and TRBJ2-7, the complete variable domain is EAGVVQSPRYKIIEKKQPVAFWCNPISGHNTLYWYLQNLGQGPELLIRYENEEAVDDSQLPKDRFSAERLKGVDSTLKIQPAELGDSAVYLCASSPARQAVGQYFGPGTRLTVT.

V usage is TRBV7-9 and J usage is TRBJ1-2; 7 bases match TRBD1. The CDR3 covers 15 residues. With V trimmed by 1 base and J by 3 bases, 5 bases remained unmatched. In germline, CDR1 is SEHNR, CDR2 FQNEAQ (reference sequence). Here the CDR3 reads CASSLGGTDHYGYTF. CDR3 sequence (DNA): TGTGCCAGCAGCTTAGGGGGGACAGACCACTATGGCTACACCTTC.

This chain joins TRBV30 and TRBJ2-5, with 10 bases lining up with TRBD1. Germline values: CDR1 GTSNPN, CDR2 SVGIG (reference sequence). The ends lost 7 bases at V and 4 bases at J; junction bases unmatched: 9. CDR3 length: 14 amino acids. The CDR3 bases are TGTGCCTCATTCCGGGACAGGGGTAGAGAGACCCAGTACTTC. Residues: CASFRDRGRETQYF.

The chain employs TRBV5-8 and TRBJ2-2; the match to TRBD1 covers 9 bases. The germline CDR1 and CDR2 sequences are SGHTS and YDEGEE. V trimming: 7 bases; J trimming: 6 bases; junction bases outside the gene matches: 1. This CDR3 contains 12 residues. CDR3 sequence reads: CASRTGAGELFF. CDR3 DNA sequence: TGTGCCAGCCGGACAGGGGCCGGGGAGCTGTTTTTT. The full variable domain, with the rest looked up from reference TRBV5-8 and TRBJ2-2, is EAGVTQSPTHLIKTRGQQATLRCSPISGHTSVYWYQQALGLGLQFLLWYDEGEERNRGNFPPRFSGRQFPNYSSELNVNALELEDSALYLCASRTGAGELFFGEGSRLTVL.

The chain has TRBV5-4 and TRBJ2-1, with 9 positions matching TRBD2. Germline V gene data show CDR1 as SGHNT and CDR2 as YYREEE (reference sequence). This CDR3 has 14 residues. The J segment lost 10 bases and the V segment lost 1 base, leaving 6 bases of the junction unmatched. CDR3 coding DNA: TGTGCCAGCAGCTTGTACTCGGCGGGAGGGGAGCAGTTCTTC. Protein: CASSLYSAGGEQFF.